This T cell receptor beta chain was retrieved from a study of blood T cell repertoires in COVID-19. Overall study: Both acute and convalescent COVID-19 samples were obtained from the United States, Italy and Spain. PBMCs, B-cell-depleted T cells, or T cells provided the cDNA or gDNA that made up the material.

Profiling relied on immunoSEQ multiplex PCR, and the TCRdb table lists in-frame clones only, not all of them. This sample has 300,000 to 450,000 clones, with 70% to 90% found just once. This CDR3 is 13 amino acids long. The V gene's germline CDR1 is SQVTM and CDR2 ANQGSEA. V lost 1 base and J lost 10, with 14 bases in between. This chain uses TRBV29-1 with TRBJ2-1; D gene uncertain. The receptor was derived from a woman under 40 with COVID-19, enrolled during active disease. The sample comprised peripheral blood. CDR3 loop: CSVEGQVQLEQFF. The CDR3 DNA sequence: TGCAGCGTTGAAGGGCAGGTACAATTGGAGCAGTTCTTC.